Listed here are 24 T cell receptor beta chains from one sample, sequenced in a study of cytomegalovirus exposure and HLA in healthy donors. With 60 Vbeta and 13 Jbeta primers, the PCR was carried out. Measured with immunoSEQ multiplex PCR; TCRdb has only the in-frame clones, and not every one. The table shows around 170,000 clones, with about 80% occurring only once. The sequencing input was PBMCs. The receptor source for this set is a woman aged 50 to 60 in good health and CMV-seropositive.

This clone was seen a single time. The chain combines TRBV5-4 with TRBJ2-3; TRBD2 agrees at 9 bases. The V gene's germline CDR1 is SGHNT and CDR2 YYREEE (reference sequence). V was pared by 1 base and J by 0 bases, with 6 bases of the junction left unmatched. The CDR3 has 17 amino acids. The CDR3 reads CASSLLLAGASTDTQYF. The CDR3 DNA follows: TGTGCCAGCAGCTTGTTATTAGCGGGGGCTAGCACAGATACGCAGTATTTT.

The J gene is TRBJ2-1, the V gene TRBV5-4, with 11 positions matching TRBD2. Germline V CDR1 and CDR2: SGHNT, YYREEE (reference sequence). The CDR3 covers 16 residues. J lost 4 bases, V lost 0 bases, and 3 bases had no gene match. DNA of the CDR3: TGTGCCAGCAGCTTGGTAGCGGGGGGGCTTTACAATGAGCAGTTCTTC. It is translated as CASSLVAGGLYNEQFF. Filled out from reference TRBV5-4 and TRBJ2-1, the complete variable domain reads ETGVTQSPTHLIKTRGQQVTLRCSSQSGHNTVSWYQQALGQGPQFIFQYYREEENGRGNFPPRFSGLQFPNYSSELNVNALELDDSALYLCASSLVAGGLYNEQFFGPGTRLTVL.

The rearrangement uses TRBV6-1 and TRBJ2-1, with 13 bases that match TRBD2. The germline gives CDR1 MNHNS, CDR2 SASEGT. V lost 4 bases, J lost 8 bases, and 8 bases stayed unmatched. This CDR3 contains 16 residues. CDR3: CASSVLAGGPLDEQFF. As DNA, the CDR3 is TGTGCCAGCAGTGTACTAGCGGGAGGGCCTTTAGATGAGCAGTTCTTC.

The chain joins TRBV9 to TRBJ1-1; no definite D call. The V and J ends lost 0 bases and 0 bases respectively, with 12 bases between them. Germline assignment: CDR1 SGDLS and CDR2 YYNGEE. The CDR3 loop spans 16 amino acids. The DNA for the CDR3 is TGTGCCAGCAGCGTAGGGGCAAACCCGTTGAACACTGAAGCTTTCTTT. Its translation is CASSVGANPLNTEAFF.

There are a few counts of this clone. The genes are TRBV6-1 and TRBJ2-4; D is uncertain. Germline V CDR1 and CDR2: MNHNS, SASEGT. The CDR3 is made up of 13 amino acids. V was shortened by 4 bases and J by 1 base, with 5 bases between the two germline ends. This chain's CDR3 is CASSGQAKNIQYF. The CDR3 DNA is TGTGCCAGCAGTGGTCAGGCCAAAAACATTCAGTACTTC.

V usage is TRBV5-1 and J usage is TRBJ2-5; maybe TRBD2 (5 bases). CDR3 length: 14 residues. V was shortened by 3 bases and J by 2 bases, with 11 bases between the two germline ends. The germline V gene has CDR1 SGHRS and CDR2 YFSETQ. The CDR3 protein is CASSWGDTQETQYF. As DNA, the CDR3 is TGCGCCAGCAGCTGGGGAGATACTCAAGAGACCCAGTACTTC.

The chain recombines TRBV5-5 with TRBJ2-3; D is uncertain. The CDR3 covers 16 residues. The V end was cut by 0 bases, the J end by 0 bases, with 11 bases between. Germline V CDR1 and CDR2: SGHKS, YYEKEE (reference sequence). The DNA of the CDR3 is TGTGCCAGCAGCTTGGAACTCCTACTGAGCACAGATACGCAGTATTTT. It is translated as CASSLELLLSTDTQYF.

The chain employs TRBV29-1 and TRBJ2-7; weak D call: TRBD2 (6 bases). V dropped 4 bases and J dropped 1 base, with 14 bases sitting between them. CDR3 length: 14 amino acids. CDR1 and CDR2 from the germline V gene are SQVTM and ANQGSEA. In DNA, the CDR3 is TGCAGCGTTGGCTTGGGGGGAGCATCCTACGAGCAGTACTTC. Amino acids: CSVGLGGASYEQYF.

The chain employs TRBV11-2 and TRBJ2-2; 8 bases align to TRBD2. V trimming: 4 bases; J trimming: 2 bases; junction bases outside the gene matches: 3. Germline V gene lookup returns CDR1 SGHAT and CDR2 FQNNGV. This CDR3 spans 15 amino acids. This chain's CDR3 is CASSSSGHNTGELFF. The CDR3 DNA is TGTGCCAGCAGCTCTAGCGGGCACAACACCGGGGAGCTGTTTTTT.

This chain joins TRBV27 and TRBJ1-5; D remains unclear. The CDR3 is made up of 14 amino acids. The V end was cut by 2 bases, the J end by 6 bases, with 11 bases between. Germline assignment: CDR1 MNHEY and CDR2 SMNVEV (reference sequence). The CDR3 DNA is TGTGCCAGCAGTTTACGGCAGGTCGGTCAGCCCCAGCATTTT. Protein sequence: CASSLRQVGQPQHF.

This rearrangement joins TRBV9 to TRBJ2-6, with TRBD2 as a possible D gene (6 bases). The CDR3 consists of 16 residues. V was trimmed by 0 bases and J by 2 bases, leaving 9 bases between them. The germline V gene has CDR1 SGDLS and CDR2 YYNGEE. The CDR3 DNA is TGTGCCAGCAGCGTAGTTCCGGGGGCTGGGGCCAACGTCCTGACTTTC. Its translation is CASSVVPGAGANVLTF.

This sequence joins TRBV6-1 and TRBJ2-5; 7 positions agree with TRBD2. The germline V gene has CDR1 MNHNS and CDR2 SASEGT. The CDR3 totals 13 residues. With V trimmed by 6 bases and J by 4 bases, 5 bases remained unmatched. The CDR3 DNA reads TGTGCCAGCAGGGGGGGGTATAGAGAGACCCAGTACTTC. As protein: CASRGGYRETQYF.

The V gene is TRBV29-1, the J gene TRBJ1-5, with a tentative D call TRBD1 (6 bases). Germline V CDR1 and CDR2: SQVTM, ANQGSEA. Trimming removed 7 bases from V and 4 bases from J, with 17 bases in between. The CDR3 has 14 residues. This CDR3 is CSATSGVGNQPQHF. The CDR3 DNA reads TGCAGCGCTACATCAGGGGTTGGGAATCAGCCCCAGCATTTT.

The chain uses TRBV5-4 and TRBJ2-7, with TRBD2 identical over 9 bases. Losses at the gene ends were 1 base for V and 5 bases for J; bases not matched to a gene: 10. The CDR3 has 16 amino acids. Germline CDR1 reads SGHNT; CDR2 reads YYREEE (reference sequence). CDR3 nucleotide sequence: TGTGCCAGCAGCTTGAGGTGGCGGGGGGGCCTCGACGAGCAGTACTTC. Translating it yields CASSLRWRGGLDEQYF. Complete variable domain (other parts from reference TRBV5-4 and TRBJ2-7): ETGVTQSPTHLIKTRGQQVTLRCSSQSGHNTVSWYQQALGQGPQFIFQYYREEENGRGNFPPRFSGLQFPNYSSELNVNALELDDSALYLCASSLRWRGGLDEQYFGPGTRLTVT.

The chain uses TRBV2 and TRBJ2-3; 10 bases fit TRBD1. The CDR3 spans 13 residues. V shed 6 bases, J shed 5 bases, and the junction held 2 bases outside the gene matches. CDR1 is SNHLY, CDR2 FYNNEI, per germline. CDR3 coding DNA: TGTGCCAGCAGGGACAGGGGGGAAGATACGCAGTATTTT. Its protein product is CASRDRGEDTQYF.

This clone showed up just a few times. The CDR3 DNA reads as TGTGCCAGCAGCAAGGGAGTAAGCAATCAGCCCCAGCATTTT. This translates into CASSKGVSNQPQHF. This rearrangement joins TRBV9 to TRBJ1-5, with unresolved D. CDR1 is SGDLS, CDR2 YYNGEE, per germline. V was cut by 4 bases and J by 1 base, with 9 bases left in between. The CDR3 length is 14 residues.

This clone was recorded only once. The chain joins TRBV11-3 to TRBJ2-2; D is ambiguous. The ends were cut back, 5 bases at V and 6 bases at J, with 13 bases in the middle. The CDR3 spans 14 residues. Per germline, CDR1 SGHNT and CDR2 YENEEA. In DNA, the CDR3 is TGTGCCAGCAGCCCGACGGCTAGTTCCGGGGAGCTGTTTTTT. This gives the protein CASSPTASSGELFF.

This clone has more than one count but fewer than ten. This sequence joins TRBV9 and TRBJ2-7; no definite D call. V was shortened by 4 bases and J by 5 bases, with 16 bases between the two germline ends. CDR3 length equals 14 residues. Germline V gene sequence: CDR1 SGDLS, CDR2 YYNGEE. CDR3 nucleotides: TGTGCCAGCAGCCTCTCGTTCGGGTCCGACGAGCAGTACTTC. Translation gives CASSLSFGSDEQYF.

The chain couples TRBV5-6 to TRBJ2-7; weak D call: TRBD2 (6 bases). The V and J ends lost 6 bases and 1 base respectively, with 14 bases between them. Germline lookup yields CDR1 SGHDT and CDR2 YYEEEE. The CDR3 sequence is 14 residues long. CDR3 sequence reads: CASTRLAYSYEQYF. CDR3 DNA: TGTGCCAGCACCCGGCTAGCGTATTCCTACGAGCAGTACTTC.

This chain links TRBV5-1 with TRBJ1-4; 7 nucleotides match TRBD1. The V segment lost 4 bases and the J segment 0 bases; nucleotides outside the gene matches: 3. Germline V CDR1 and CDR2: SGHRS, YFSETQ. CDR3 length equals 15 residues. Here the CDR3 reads CASSIGQATNEKLFF. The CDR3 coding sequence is TGCGCCAGCAGCATAGGACAGGCAACTAATGAAAAACTGTTTTTT. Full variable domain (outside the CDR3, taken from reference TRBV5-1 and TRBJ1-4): KAGVTQTPRYLIKTRGQQVTLSCSPISGHRSVSWYQQTPGQGLQFLFEYFSETQRNKGNFPGRFSGRQFSNSRSEMNVSTLELGDSALYLCASSIGQATNEKLFFGSGTQLSVL.

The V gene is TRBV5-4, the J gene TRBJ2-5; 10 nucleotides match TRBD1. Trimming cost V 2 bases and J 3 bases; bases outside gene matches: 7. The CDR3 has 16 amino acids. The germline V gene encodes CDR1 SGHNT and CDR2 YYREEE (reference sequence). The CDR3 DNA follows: TGTGCCAGCAGCTTTCGAACCGGGACAGGGGAAGAGACCCAGTACTTC. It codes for CASSFRTGTGEETQYF.

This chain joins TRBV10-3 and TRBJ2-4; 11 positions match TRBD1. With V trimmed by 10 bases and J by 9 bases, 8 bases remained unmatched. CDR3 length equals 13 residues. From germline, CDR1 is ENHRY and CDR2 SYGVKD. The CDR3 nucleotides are TGTGCCACCGCCGGGACAGGGGGGACCATTCAGTACTTC. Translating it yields CATAGTGGTIQYF.

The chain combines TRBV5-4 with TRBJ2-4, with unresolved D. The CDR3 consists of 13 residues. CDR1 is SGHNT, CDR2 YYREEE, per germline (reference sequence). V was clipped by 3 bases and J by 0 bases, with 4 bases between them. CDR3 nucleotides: TGTGCCAGCAGCTCCTCAGCCAAAAACATTCAGTACTTC. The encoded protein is CASSSSAKNIQYF.

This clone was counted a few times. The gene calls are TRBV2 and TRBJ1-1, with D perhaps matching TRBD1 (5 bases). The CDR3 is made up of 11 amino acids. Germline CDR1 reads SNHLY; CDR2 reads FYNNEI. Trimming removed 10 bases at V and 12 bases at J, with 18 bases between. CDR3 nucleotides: TGTGCCACCCTAAGGAGGGGTTGGTCTTTCTTT. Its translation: CATLRRGWSFF.